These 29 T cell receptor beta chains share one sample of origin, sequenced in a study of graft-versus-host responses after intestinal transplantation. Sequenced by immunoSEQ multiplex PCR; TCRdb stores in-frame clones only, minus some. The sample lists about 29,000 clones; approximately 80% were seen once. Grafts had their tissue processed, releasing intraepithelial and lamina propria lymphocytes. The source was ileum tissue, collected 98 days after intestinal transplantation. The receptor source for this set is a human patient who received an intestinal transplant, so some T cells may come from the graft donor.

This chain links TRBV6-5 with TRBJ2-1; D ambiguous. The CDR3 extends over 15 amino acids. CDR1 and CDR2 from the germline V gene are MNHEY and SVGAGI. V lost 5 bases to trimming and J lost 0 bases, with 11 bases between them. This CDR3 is CASSAQSHSYNEQFF. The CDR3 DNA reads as TGTGCCAGCAGTGCCCAATCCCACTCCTACAATGAGCAGTTCTTC.

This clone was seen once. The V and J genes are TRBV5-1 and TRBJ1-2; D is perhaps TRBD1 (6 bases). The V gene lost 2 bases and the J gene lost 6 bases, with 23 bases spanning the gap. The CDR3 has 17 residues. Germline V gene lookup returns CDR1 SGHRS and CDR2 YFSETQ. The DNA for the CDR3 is TGCGCCAGCAGCTTCGGGTTCAGGGGCGAAGTGGGGCATGGCTACACCTTC. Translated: CASSFGFRGEVGHGYTF.

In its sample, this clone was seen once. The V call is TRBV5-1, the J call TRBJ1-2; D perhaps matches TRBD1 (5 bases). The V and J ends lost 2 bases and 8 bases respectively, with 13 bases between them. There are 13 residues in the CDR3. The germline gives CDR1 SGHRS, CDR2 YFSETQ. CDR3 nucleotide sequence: TGCGCCAGCAGCTTCCGGGACTTGAGGGGCTACACCTTC. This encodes CASSFRDLRGYTF. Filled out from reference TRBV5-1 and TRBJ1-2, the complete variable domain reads KAGVTQTPRYLIKTRGQQVTLSCSPISGHRSVSWYQQTPGQGLQFLFEYFSETQRNKGNFPGRFSGRQFSNSRSEMNVSTLELGDSALYLCASSFRDLRGYTFGSGTRLTVV.

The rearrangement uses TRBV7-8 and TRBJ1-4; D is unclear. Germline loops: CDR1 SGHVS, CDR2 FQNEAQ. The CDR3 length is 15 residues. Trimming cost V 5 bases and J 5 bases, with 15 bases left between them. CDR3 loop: CASSAPTTRNEKLFF. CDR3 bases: TGTGCCAGCAGCGCTCCTACTACAAGGAATGAAAAACTGTTTTTT.

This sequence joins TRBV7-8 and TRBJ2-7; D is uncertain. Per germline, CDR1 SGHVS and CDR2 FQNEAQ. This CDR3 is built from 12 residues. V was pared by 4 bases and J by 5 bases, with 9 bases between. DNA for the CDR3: TGTGCCAGCAGCTCTATGATCGACGAGCAGTACTTC. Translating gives CASSSMIDEQYF.

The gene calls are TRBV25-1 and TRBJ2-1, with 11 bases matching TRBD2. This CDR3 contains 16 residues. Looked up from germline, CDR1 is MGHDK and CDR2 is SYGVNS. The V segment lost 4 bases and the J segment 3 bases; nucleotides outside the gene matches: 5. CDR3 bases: TGTGCCAGCAGTGTAGCGGGGGGGCCCCGCTACAATGAGCAGTTCTTC. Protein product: CASSVAGGPRYNEQFF.

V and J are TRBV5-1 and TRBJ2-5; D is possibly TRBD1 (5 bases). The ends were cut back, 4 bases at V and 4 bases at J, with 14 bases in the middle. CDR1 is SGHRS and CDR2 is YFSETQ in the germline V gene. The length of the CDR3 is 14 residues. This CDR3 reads CASSRFREGETQYF. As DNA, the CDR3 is TGCGCCAGCAGCCGATTCAGGGAAGGAGAGACCCAGTACTTC.

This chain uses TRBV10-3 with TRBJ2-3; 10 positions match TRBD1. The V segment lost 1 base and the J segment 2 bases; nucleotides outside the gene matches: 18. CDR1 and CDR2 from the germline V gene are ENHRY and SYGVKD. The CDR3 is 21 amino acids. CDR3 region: CAISELTGGAASDTNTDTQYF. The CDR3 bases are TGTGCCATCAGTGAGTTGACAGGGGGCGCGGCTAGCGACACCAACACAGATACGCAGTATTTT.

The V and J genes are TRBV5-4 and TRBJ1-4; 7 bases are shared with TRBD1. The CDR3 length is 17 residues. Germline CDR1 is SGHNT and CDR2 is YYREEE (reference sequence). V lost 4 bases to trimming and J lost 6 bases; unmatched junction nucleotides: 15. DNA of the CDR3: TGTGCCAGCAGCGACCGTAGTAGACAGGGTCGAGATGAAAAACTGTTTTTT. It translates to CASSDRSRQGRDEKLFF. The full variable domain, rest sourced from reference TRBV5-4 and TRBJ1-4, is ETGVTQSPTHLIKTRGQQVTLRCSSQSGHNTVSWYQQALGQGPQFIFQYYREEENGRGNFPPRFSGLQFPNYSSELNVNALELDDSALYLCASSDRSRQGRDEKLFFGSGTQLSVL.

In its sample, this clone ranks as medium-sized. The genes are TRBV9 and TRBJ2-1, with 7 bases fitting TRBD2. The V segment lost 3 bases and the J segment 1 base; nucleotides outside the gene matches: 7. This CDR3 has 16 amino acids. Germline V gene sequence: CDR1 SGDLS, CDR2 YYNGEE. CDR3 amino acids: CASSDSRGESYNEQFF. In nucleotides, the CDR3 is TGTGCCAGCAGCGACAGTCGGGGGGAATCCTACAATGAGCAGTTCTTC.

The DNA for the CDR3 is TGCGCCAGCACGTACAGGGTGAACACTGAAGCTTTCTTT. Its translation: CASTYRVNTEAFF. The rearrangement links TRBV23-1 to TRBJ1-1; D might be TRBD1 (6 bases). TRBV23-1 is placed among ORFs of uncertain function. The CDR3 length is 13 residues. V was shortened by 7 bases and J by 0 bases, with 9 bases between the two germline ends.

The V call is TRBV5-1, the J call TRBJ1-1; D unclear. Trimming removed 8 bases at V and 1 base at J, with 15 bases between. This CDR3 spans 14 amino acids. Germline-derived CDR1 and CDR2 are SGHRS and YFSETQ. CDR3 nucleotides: TGCGCCAGGGAGTGGACGGAACCGAACACTGAAGCTTTCTTT. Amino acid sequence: CAREWTEPNTEAFF.

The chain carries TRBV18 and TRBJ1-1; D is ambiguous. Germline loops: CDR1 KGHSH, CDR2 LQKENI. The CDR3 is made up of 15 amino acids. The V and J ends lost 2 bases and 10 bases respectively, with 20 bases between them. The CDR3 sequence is CASSPVGPEKSAAFF. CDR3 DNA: TGTGCCAGCTCACCAGTCGGGCCTGAAAAATCCGCAGCTTTCTTT. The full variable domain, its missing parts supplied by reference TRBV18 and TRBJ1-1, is NAGVMQNPRHLVRRRGQEARLRCSPMKGHSHVYWYRQLPEEGLKFMVYLQKENIIDESGMPKERFSAEFPKEGPSILRIQQVVRGDSAAYFCASSPVGPEKSAAFFGQGTRLTVV.

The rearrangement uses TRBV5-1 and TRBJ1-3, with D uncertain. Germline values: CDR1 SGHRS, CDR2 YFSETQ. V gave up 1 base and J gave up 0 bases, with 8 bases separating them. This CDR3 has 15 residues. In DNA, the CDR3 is TGCGCCAGCAGCTTGTTAGGATTCTCTGGAAACACCATATATTTT. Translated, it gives CASSLLGFSGNTIYF. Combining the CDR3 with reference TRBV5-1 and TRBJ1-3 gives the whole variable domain KAGVTQTPRYLIKTRGQQVTLSCSPISGHRSVSWYQQTPGQGLQFLFEYFSETQRNKGNFPGRFSGRQFSNSRSEMNVSTLELGDSALYLCASSLLGFSGNTIYFGEGSWLTVV.

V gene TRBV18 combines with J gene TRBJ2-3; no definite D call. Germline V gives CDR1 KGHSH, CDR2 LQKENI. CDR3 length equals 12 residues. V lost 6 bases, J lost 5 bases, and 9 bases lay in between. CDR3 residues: CASSRNEDTQYF. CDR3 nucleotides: TGTGCCAGCTCTCGAAACGAAGATACGCAGTATTTT.

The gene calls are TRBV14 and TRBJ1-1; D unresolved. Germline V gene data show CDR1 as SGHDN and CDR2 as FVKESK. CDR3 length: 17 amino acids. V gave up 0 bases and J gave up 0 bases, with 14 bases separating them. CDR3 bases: TGTGCCAGCAGCCAAGATCTGGTCCCGTTTATGAACACTGAAGCTTTCTTT. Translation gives CASSQDLVPFMNTEAFF.

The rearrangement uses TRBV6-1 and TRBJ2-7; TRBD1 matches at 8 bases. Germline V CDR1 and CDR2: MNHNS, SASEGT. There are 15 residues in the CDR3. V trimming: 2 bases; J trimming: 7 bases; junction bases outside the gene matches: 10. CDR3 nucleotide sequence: TGTGCCAGCAGTGAATCTTGGCAGGGGGCGATGGAGCAGTACTTC. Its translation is CASSESWQGAMEQYF.

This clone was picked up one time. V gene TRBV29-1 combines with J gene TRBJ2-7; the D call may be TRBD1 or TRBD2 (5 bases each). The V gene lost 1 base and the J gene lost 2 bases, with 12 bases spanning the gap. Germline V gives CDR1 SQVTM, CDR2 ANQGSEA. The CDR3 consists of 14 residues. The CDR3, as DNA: TGCAGCGTTGAAGGAAGGGGACCTCCCTACGAGCAGTACTTC. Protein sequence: CSVEGRGPPYEQYF.

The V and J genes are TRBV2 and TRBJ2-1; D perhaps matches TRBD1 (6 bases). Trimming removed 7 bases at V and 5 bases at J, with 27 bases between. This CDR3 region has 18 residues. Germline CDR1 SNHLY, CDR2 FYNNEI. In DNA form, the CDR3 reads TGTGCCAGCAACCGCAGGGGACCCTCGGTCGGTTCGAACAATGAGCAGTTCTTC. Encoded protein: CASNRRGPSVGSNNEQFF.

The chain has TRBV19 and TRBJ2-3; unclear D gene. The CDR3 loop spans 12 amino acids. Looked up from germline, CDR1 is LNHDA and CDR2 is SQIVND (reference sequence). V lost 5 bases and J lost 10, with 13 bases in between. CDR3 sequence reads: CASSLNSIPQYF. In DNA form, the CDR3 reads TGTGCCAGTAGTCTCAACTCCATTCCGCAGTATTTT.

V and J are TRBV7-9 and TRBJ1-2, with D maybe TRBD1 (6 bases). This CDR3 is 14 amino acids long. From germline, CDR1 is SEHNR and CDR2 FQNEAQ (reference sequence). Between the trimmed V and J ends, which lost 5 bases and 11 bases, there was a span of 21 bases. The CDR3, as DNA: TGTGCCAGCAGCCCCAAAGGGGGGCAGGGCAGATACACCTTC. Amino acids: CASSPKGGQGRYTF.

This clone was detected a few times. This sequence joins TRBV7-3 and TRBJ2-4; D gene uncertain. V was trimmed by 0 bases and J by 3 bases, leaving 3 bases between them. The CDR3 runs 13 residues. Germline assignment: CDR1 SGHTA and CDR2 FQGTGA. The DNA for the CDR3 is TGTGCCAGCAGCTTAACGGACAAAAACATTCAGTACTTC. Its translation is CASSLTDKNIQYF.

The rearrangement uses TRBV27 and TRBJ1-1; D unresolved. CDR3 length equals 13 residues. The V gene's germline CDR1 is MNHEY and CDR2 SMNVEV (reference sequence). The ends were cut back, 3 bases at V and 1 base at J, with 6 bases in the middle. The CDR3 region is CASSFGGNTEAFF. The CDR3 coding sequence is TGTGCCAGCAGTTTTGGCGGGAACACTGAAGCTTTCTTT.

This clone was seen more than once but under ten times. The CDR3 here is CASSFQLAGGPGELFF. The CDR3 DNA is TGTGCCAGCAGTTTCCAACTAGCGGGGGGCCCTGGGGAGCTGTTTTTT. The chain uses TRBV27 and TRBJ2-2; 12 nucleotides match TRBD2. V shed 3 bases and J 8 bases; nucleotides not matched to a gene: 7. CDR3 length: 16 residues. Germline V gene sequence: CDR1 MNHEY, CDR2 SMNVEV (reference sequence).

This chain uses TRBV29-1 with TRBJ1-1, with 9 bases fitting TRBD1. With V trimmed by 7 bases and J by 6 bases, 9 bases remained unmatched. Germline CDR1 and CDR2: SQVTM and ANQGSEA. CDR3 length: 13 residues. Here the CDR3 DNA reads TGCAGCGCCAAACGCGACAGGGGGGCTGAAGCTTTCTTT. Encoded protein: CSAKRDRGAEAFF.

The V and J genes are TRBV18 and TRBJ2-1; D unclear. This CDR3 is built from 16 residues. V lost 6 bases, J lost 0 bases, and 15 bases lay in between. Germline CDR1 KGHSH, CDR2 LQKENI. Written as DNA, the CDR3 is TGTGCCAGCTCGCAGCTTGACACCAGCTCCTACAATGAGCAGTTCTTC. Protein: CASSQLDTSSYNEQFF.

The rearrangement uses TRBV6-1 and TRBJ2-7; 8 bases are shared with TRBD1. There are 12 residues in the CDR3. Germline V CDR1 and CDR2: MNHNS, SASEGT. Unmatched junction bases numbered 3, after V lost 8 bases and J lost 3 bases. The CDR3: CASWDRSYEQYF. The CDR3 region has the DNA TGTGCCAGCTGGGACAGGAGCTACGAGCAGTACTTC.

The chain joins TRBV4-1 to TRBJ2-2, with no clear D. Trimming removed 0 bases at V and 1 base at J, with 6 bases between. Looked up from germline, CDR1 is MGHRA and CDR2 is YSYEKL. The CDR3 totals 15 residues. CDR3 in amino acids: CASSQDRWNTGELFF. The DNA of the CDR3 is TGCGCCAGCAGCCAAGACAGATGGAACACCGGGGAGCTGTTTTTT.

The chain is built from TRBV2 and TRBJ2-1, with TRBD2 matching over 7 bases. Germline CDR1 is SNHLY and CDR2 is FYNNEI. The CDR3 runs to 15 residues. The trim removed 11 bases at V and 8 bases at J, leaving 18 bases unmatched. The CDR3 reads CAAEGWGGDLDEQFF. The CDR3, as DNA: TGTGCCGCAGAGGGTTGGGGGGGGGACCTCGATGAGCAGTTCTTC.